The rows below give T cell receptor beta chains drawn from one sample of a study of blood T cell repertoires in COVID-19. Assay used: immunoSEQ multiplex PCR; TCRdb lists only in-frame clones, some missing. The sample lists about 28,000 clones, 81% occurring once. Sequenced sample: peripheral blood. These receptors came from a woman aged 55-75 years with acute or convalescent COVID-19. CDR3s leave out the opening cysteine and the closing phenylalanine or tryptophan.

V	J	CDR3
TRBV6-5	TRBJ1-2	ATKGGSTNYGYT
TRBV27	TRBJ1-1	ASSSRVERNTEAF
TRBV7-9	TRBJ2-7	ASSQLQGAKYEQY
TRBV29-1	TRBJ2-3	SVLFGDENTQY
TRBV5-5	TRBJ2-3	ASSFVLSTDTQY
TRBV14	TRBJ1-1	ASSQDQTGDTEAF
TRBV5-5	TRBJ1-1	ASSLNYGLTVTEAF
TRBV2	TRBJ2-1	ARTLARGTNNEQF
TRBV6-5	TRBJ1-1	ASRKGVLAF
TRBV5-1	TRBJ1-6	ASSLTIGVGQGNSPLH
TRBV27	TRBJ2-6	ASSPTQQGAGANVLT
TRBV6-5	TRBJ2-3	ASSSLAAGTDTQY
TRBV5-1	TRBJ1-2	ASSESLGLTGLVGYT
TRBV7-2	TRBJ1-2	ASSTGDSAYGYT
TRBV19	TRBJ1-1	ASSIDAGVRTEAF
TRBV6-5	TRBJ2-5	ASSKGRGRETQY
TRBV19	TRBJ2-3	ASSRIASGGALADTQY
TRBV29-1	TRBJ1-1	SVEDLGREAF
TRBV5-1	TRBJ1-5	ASSSTDPGEPQH
TRBV3-1/TRBV3-2	TRBJ2-5	ASRGSGGVRETQY
TRBV6-5	TRBJ1-5	ASRSAGYQPQH
TRBV18	TRBJ1-5	ASSPGDRGIITQPQH
TRBV29-1	TRBJ2-1	SVEISGQANNEQF
TRBV5-1	TRBJ1-1	ASSWDDRNTEAF
TRBV7-9	TRBJ2-1	ASSLTSLSEQF
TRBV7-3	TRBJ2-1	ASSHYRDRVNEQF
TRBV5-1	TRBJ1-3	ASSLRTGVSSGNTIY
TRBV24-1	TRBJ2-3	ATSDTKRATDTQY
TRBV6-1	TRBJ2-5	ASSEGVRETQY
TRBV6-4	TRBJ1-2	ASIPRGGYGYT
TRBV7-3	TRBJ2-2	ASRPGPRAGELF
TRBV5-1	TRBJ2-1	ASRTRDNEQF
TRBV9	TRBJ2-2	ASSVAGGTGELF
TRBV6-5	TRBJ2-2	ASTKGGLGELF
TRBV30	TRBJ1-6	AWMEGIENSPLH
TRBV7-2	TRBJ2-1	ASSARSAGGASNEQF
TRBV5-1	TRBJ2-7	ASSLALAAYYEQY
TRBV3-1/TRBV3-2	TRBJ1-2	ASSQAGIGYT
TRBV11-3	TRBJ2-2	ASSLIRTTNTGELF
TRBV19	TRBJ1-1	ASNAGNMMNTEAF
TRBV6-4	TRBJ1-2	ASSPRGNNYGYT
TRBV6-1	TRBJ2-3	ASSESSGTGSDTQY